This T cell receptor beta chain emerged from a study of blood T cell repertoires in COVID-19. Study in general: Acute and convalescent COVID-19 specimens originated in the United States, Italy and Spain. PBMCs, B-cell-depleted T cells, or T cells provided the cDNA or gDNA that made up the material.

The authors' processing: Nucleated cell counts were estimated from reference gene primer amplification. Sequencing used immunoSEQ multiplex PCR; TCRdb keeps in-frame clones, though not all of them. The D gene and trimming were derived from the DNA, and the V and J assignments and clone size from that table. Of 250,000 to 400,000 clones detected, roughly 90% appear once; the ten largest clones hold roughly 2.8%. With respect to this clone: The junction does not match germline at one end; this may be a read error.

CDR3 length equals 14 residues. Germline V lookup: CDR1 MNHEY, CDR2 SVGAGI. Seattle patients were enrolled while actively infected and followed longitudinally. Source material: peripheral blood. This sequence joins TRBV6-5 and TRBJ1-1; tentative D call: TRBD1 (6 bases). This receptor was obtained from a woman aged 25 to 39 with COVID-19, enrolled during active disease. CDR3 nucleotides: TGTGCCAGCAGTTACAGGGGGGGGAACTCTGAAGCTTTCTTT. Its translation is CASSYRGGNSEAFF.